The TCR beta chain described here comes from a study of read filtering for tumor transcriptome and immune sequencing (dated by TCRdb to about 2020). Regarding the complete study: The cohort was composed of 17 male and 11 to 15 female patients, with a mean age of roughly 70 years and an age range of roughly 45 to 85. By revised international staging, about 8 patients were R-ISS I, some 17 were R-ISS II and about 7 were R-ISS III. Whole-transcriptome libraries were prepared with the TruSeq RNA Access Library Prep Kit after DNase treatment. Per sample, about 4.05 to 11 million TCR-region mapped reads were obtained with IR-seq, compared with only about 80 to 1,400 with RNA-seq. TCR repertoires obtained by targeted immune repertoire sequencing and by bulk whole-transcriptome sequencing performed on the same bone marrow samples were compared. A main aim was a read-filtering strategy for immune repertoire data, specifically whether clonotypes supported by a single read should be removed. Results and caveats for the whole study, not just this receptor: The correlation between IR-seq and RNA-seq shared clonotype proportions rose when single-read clonotypes were removed. Compared with RNA-seq, IR-seq captured clonotypes at much higher depth and more reliably, and a smaller IR-seq throughput was enough to identify most shared clonotypes. Single-read clonotypes made up roughly 82% of clonotypes but 3% to 3.5% of total reads in IR-seq, and over 65% of clonotypes and 35% to 50% of reads in RNA-seq. The sorted CD138-negative fraction was not purified T cells but a mixed bone marrow immune population.

The Immunoverse kit was used to build TCR libraries from 400 ng RNA, with molecular barcoded adaptors covering alpha/delta and beta/gamma chains. The same RNA used for transcriptome sequencing was used for TCR library preparation. Sequencing of the TCR libraries was done on an Illumina HiSeq 4000 with 2 x 150 cycles. Processing in the source paper ran as follows. With MiXCR, TCR reads were aligned to human V, D, J and C references and assembled into CDR3 clonotypes, with quality filtering and error correction included. The tcR package in R was used to analyze clonotype counts and gene usage diversity. For inspection of raw mapping reads, RNA-seq reads were mapped by STAR aligner version 2.5.3a onto GRCh37 of the human genome. To test how sequencing depth affected the clonotypes detected, IR-seq fastq files were randomly downsampled with Seqtk 1.3. TCRdb took the public reads, trimmed them with fastp at Q25, ran MiXCR for clone calling and kept in-frame beta chains. When rows share a CDR3 protein, they turn into one entry using the most common DNA and genes. The authors' filters were not applied to this entry. In all, the sample holds 60,000 or so distinct CDR3 sequences, and around 19% of those were seen once. Clones ranked in the top ten supply roughly 11% of the sample.

In its sample, this clonotype was seen many times. Its antigen is unknown. At one boundary the junction diverges from the germline segment, which might be a read error. The CDR3 starts with the cysteine, ends with the phenylalanine, and has 13 residues. Only the CDR3 DNA is retained, 39 bases long and in frame from the first base. According to the germline V gene (reference sequence), CDR1 reads SSHAT and CDR2 reads FNYEAQ. Bone marrow was sampled from every patient at the time of active disease. Isolation of bone marrow mononuclear cells was performed by Ficoll-Hypaque density gradient centrifugation. To remove myeloma plasma cells, the cells were labeled with CD138 magnetic microbeads on a MACS separator, and CD138-negative cells were then collected by negative selection. Flow cytometry with CD138 antibodies on an Attune NxT was used to check how pure the isolated cells were. TRIzol reagent was used to extract total RNA, which was then quantified with a NanoDrop spectrophotometer. For each patient, paired RNA-seq and IR-seq were run on the CD138-negative bone marrow sample from that patient.

This TCR derives from a donor aged 40 or over with multiple myeloma. The rearranged segments are TRBV7-7 and TRBJ2-3; TRBD2 aligns with 7 central bases. The sample comprised a population of CD138-negative cells sorted from bone marrow. The sample's cell subset or site label is to be understood as: bone marrow mononuclear cells depleted of CD138+ plasma/myeloma cells by negative magnetic selection. The nucleotides are TGTGCTAGCAGCAAGCGGGGCTCAGATACGCAGTATTTT. Its product reads: CASSKRGSDTQYF. Reference TRBV7-7 and TRBJ2-3 proteins supply the regions before and after the CDR3; the full variable domain is: GAGVSQSPRYKVTKRGQDVTLRCDPISSHATLYWYQQALGQGPEFLTYFNYEAQPDKSGLPSDRFSAERPEGSISTLTIQRTEQRDSAMYRCASSKRGSDTQYFGPGTRLTVL.